This T cell receptor (beta chain) derives from a study of cytomegalovirus exposure and HLA in healthy donors. This CDR3 has 13 amino acids. The V gene lost 2 bases and the J gene lost 1 base, with 6 bases spanning the gap. CDR1 SGHRS and CDR2 YFSETQ come from the germline V gene. Study-wide findings and caveats: Earlier results showed most TCR beta V segments being productive about 87% or about 30% of the time. Later analysis suggested most CMV-associated TCR beta chains were HLA-restricted.

Unrecorded immune exposures were likely, despite nominal health at sampling. Concerning this clone itself: Its antigen is undetermined. The sample has other DNA sequences that encode this CDR3 too.

The PCR used 60 Vbeta and 13 Jbeta primers. Profiled with immunoSEQ multiplex PCR; TCRdb holds only in-frame clones, not every one. The data contain roughly 100,000 clones, almost 80% of them singletons. Sequenced sample: PBMCs. The chain uses TRBV5-1 and TRBJ1-1, with TRBD1 as a possible D gene (5 bases). This clonotype was sampled from a man aged 50-59 years in good health and CMV-seropositive. As DNA, the CDR3 is TGCGCCAGCAGCTTAACAGGGAACACTGAAGCTTTCTTT. Amino acids: CASSLTGNTEAFF.